This TCR beta chain was retrieved from a study of blood T cell repertoires in COVID-19. Study in general: Spain, Italy and the United States supplied samples that represented acute and convalescent COVID-19. T cells, B-cell-depleted T cells, or PBMCs supplied cDNA or gDNA.

This CDR3 has 11 amino acids. Germline assignment: CDR1 DFQATT and CDR2 SNEGSKA (reference sequence). Trimming removed 4 bases from V and 6 bases from J, with 9 bases in between. It was during active infection that Seattle patients were enrolled and then longitudinally followed. Authors' data handling: For nucleated cells, counts were estimated from reference gene primer amplification. TCRdb keeps only in-frame clones here, not all; method: immunoSEQ multiplex PCR. V and J calls and clone size are given by that table; D and trimming were obtained from the DNA. The table records about 170,000 clones, roughly 90% of them present only once.

The sample consisted of peripheral blood. This sequence originates from a man aged 18 to 29 with COVID-19, enrolled during active disease. This chain links TRBV20-1 with TRBJ1-1; perhaps TRBD1 as D (5 bases). DNA for the CDR3: TGCAGTGCTACAGGGAGGGCTGAAGCTTTCTTT. Translated: CSATGRAEAFF.